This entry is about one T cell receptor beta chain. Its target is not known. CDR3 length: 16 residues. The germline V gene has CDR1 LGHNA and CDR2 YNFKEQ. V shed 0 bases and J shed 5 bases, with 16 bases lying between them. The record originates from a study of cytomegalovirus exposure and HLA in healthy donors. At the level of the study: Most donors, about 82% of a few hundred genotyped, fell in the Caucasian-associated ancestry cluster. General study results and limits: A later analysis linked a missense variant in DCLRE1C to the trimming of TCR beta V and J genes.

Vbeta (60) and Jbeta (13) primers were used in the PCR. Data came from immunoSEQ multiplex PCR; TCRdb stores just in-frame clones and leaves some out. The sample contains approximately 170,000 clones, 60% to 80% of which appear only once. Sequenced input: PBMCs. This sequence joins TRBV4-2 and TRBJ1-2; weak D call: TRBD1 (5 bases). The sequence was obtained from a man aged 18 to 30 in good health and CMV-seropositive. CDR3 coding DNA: TGTGCCAGCAGCCAAGACCCCGGGGGAGGGAGGTATGGCTACACCTTC. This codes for CASSQDPGGGRYGYTF.